This TCR beta chain stems from a study of shared clonotypes between healthy human individuals. Participating donors were healthy, HIV-negative adults free of recent acute infections or vaccinations. Every donor was a Caucasian adult from Nashville, Tennessee. Study-wide findings and caveats: Sampling covered blood only; tissue repertoires likely differ. Relative to their counterparts shared across all four donors, non-shared clonotypes exhibited diminished generation probabilities.

Some clones are missing from TCRdb's copy, which holds only in-frame ones; the method was immunoSEQ multiplex PCR. The table shows under 200,000 clones, with about 93% occurring only once. On this clone: Its antigen remains unidentified.

The TCR sequence derives from a woman younger than 45 in good health. The sample taken for sequencing was naive CD4+ T cells sorted from blood. The subset here: CD45RA+ positively selected.

CDR3 sequence reads: CSVRTGHTEAFF. CDR3 nucleotides: TGCAGCGTTCGTACGGGACACACTGAAGCTTTCTTT. The chain has TRBV29-1 and TRBJ1-1; D perhaps matches TRBD1 (5 bases). Trimming removed 5 bases at V and 3 bases at J, with 10 bases between. Germline V gene data show CDR1 as SQVTM and CDR2 as ANQGSEA. The CDR3 totals 12 residues.